This entry is about one T cell receptor beta chain. There are 14 residues in the CDR3. The germline V gene encodes CDR1 MGHDK and CDR2 SYGVNS. The ends lost 6 bases at V and 7 bases at J; junction bases unmatched: 10. This record belongs to a study of T cell changes during pregnancy in multiple sclerosis. Assay: immunoSEQ multiplex PCR; the TCRdb copy retains only in-frame clones and omits some. The table records roughly 110,000 clones, 92% of them present only once. V and J are TRBV25-1 and TRBJ1-1, with 8 bases identical to TRBD1. The sample here was peripheral blood, taken after pregnancy. This clonotype originated in a female donor with multiple sclerosis, enrolled in a pregnancy study. The CDR3, as DNA: TGTGCCAGCAGACCGGACAGGGCGTGGGGTGAAGCTTTCTTT. It yields the protein CASRPDRAWGEAFF.